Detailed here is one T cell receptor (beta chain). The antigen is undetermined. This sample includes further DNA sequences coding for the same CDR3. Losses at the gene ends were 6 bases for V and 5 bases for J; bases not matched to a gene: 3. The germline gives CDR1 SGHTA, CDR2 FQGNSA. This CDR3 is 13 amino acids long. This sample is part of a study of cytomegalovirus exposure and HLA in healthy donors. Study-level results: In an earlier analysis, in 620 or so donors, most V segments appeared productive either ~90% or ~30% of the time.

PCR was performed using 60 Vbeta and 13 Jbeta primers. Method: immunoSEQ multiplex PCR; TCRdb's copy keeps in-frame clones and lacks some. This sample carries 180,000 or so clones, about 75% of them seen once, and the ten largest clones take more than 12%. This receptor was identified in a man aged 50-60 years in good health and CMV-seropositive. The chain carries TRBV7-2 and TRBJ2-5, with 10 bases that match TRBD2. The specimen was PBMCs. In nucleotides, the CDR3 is TGTGCCAGCAGTTTTAGCGGGGGGGAGACCCAGTACTTC. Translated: CASSFSGGETQYF.